This is a list of T cell receptor beta chains from one sample in a study of blood T cell repertoires in COVID-19. Some clones are missing from TCRdb's copy, which holds only in-frame ones; the method was immunoSEQ multiplex PCR. In the table there are 60,000 to 70,000 clones, around 82% of which are singletons. Source material: peripheral blood. These receptors came from a man in his 60s with acute or convalescent COVID-19. Each CDR3 is given with its conserved first and last residue. Fields, in order: V gene, clone size, D gene, J gene, CDR3 DNA, CDR3 protein. The D gene is left open where the match is weak. Only part of the rows carry a size: once, few, many, or a class if the clone is expanded.

>TRBV19|NA|TRBD1|TRBJ2-2
TGTGCCAGTAGTGCCCCGGGACAGATCACCGGGGAGCTGTTTTTT
CASSAPGQITGELFF
>TRBV2|NA|NA|TRBJ1-6
TGTGCCAGCAGTCCCCGGACGGGATCTAACTCACCCCTCCACTTT
CASSPRTGSNSPLHF
>TRBV19|NA|TRBD1|TRBJ1-1
TGTGCCAGTAGCCCCGATACCGGGACAGGGCGCACTGAAGCTTTCTTT
CASSPDTGTGRTEAFF
>TRBV4-1|once|NA|TRBJ2-1
TGCGCCAGCAGAAACTCCCCGACAGACAATGAGCAGTTCTTC
CASRNSPTDNEQFF
>TRBV23-1|few|NA|TRBJ1-5
TGCGCCAGCAGTCAATGGGCCGCGCATTTT
CASSQWAAHF
>TRBV3-1/TRBV3-2|once|NA|TRBJ1-3
TGTGCCAGCAGCCACCAGACTGGAAACACCATATATTTT
CASSHQTGNTIYF
>TRBV28|once|NA|TRBJ1-5
TGTGCCAGCTGGGCCCTCAGTGGCAATCAGCCCCAGCATTTT
CASWALSGNQPQHF
>TRBV9|few|NA|TRBJ2-7
TGTGCCAGCAGCGGCTCAGACAGGAACGAGCAGTACTTC
CASSGSDRNEQYF
>TRBV20-1|NA|NA|TRBJ1-1
TGCAGTGCTCAATTAACAGGTGAAGCTTTCTTT
CSAQLTGEAFF
>TRBV7-9|NA|TRBD1|TRBJ2-5
TGTGCCAGCAGCTTAAGGGGGCTGGGGGAGACCCAGTACTTC
CASSLRGLGETQYF
>TRBV5-3|NA|NA|TRBJ2-2
TGTGCCAGAAGCTTCGGGACTCCGAACACCGGGGAGCTGTTTTTT
CARSFGTPNTGELFF
>TRBV4-2|NA|NA|TRBJ1-3
TGTGCCAGCAGCTCCCGGAGGACGCTCGGAAACACCATATATTTT
CASSSRRTLGNTIYF
>TRBV5-1|NA|TRBD2|TRBJ2-7
TGCGCCAGCAGCTTGGATGTTGCAGCGGGGGTGCTTAACGAGCAGTACTTC
CASSLDVAAGVLNEQYF
>TRBV11-2|NA|TRBD1|TRBJ1-2
TGTGCCAGCAGCAGGGACAGGGACTATGGCTACACCTTC
CASSRDRDYGYTF
>TRBV6-4|once|NA|TRBJ1-1
TGTGCCAGCAGTGACTCGTCGCGGGGAACTGAAGCTTTCTTT
CASSDSSRGTEAFF
>TRBV6-2/TRBV6-3|NA|TRBD2|TRBJ2-1
TGTGCCAGCAGTTACTCGATTAGCGGGGGGTTATTCTTC
CASSYSISGGLFF
>TRBV4-1|NA|NA|TRBJ1-5
TGCGCCAGCAGCGAATTCGTGCAGAATAGCAATCAGCCCCAGCATTTT
CASSEFVQNSNQPQHF
>TRBV6-5|NA|NA|TRBJ1-1
TGTGCCAGCAGCCGCGACACCCGTGGCACTGAAGCTTTCTTT
CASSRDTRGTEAFF
>TRBV6-1|NA|NA|TRBJ1-4
TGTGCCAGCAGTGAAGCGCAACCGGGAGCTGAAAAACTGTTTTTT
CASSEAQPGAEKLFF
>TRBV7-2|NA|NA|TRBJ2-7
TGTGCCAGCAGCTTAGAGTCGTCGCGTGCGCCCTCCGAGCAGTACTTC
CASSLESSRAPSEQYF
>TRBV3-1/TRBV3-2|NA|NA|TRBJ2-5
TGTGCCAGCAGTGCTATACGGGGGGAGACCCAGTACTTC
CASSAIRGETQYF
>TRBV6-5|NA|NA|TRBJ1-5
TGTGCCAGCAGGGCAGGGGCTACCTCGCCCCAGCATTTT
CASRAGATSPQHF
>TRBV7-2|NA|NA|TRBJ1-1
TGTGCCAGCAGCTTGAGTGGTGAGAACACTGAAGCTTTCTTT
CASSLSGENTEAFF
>TRBV7-2|NA|TRBD1|TRBJ2-6
TGTGCCAGCAGCTCCCGGGACAGCTGGGCCAACGTCCTGACTTTC
CASSSRDSWANVLTF
>TRBV3-1/TRBV3-2|NA|TRBD2|TRBJ2-3
TGTGCCAGCAGCTCCCTAGCGGGGGGGCGGTACACAGATACGCAGTATTTT
CASSSLAGGRYTDTQYF
>TRBV5-1|NA|TRBD1|TRBJ1-5
TGCGCCAGCAGCTTGGTTCCAGGGGGAAATCAGCCCCAGCATTTT
CASSLVPGGNQPQHF
>TRBV6-1|few|NA|TRBJ1-4
TGTGCCAGCAGTGAAGTGGTAACTCCTGCAACTAATGAAAAACTGTTTTTT
CASSEVVTPATNEKLFF
>TRBV5-5|NA|TRBD1|TRBJ2-4
TGTGCCAGCAGCCAAGACAGGGACGTGGCCAAAAACATTCAGTACTTC
CASSQDRDVAKNIQYF
>TRBV6-6|NA|TRBD2|TRBJ2-5
TGTGCCAGCAGTTCCTCCCCGGGAGGGACCCAGTACTTC
CASSSSPGGTQYF
>TRBV19|NA|NA|TRBJ1-6
TGTGCCAGTACCGCGGGACGGGAGGTTAATTCACCCCTCCACTTT
CASTAGREVNSPLHF
>TRBV6-4|few|NA|TRBJ1-5
TGTGCCAGCAGTCCGGGGGGGGATCAGCCCCAGCATTTT
CASSPGGDQPQHF
>TRBV27|NA|TRBD1|TRBJ1-4
TGTGCCAGCAGCTCGACAGGGTTTAATGAAAAACTGTTTTTT
CASSSTGFNEKLFF
>TRBV30|NA|NA|TRBJ2-5
TGTGCCTGGAGTTGGTCATGGGCAGGGGAGGAGACCCAGTACTTC
CAWSWSWAGEETQYF
>TRBV4-3|NA|NA|TRBJ1-2
TGCGCCAGCAGCCCCGAACAGGGCGGTAACTATGGCTACACCTTC
CASSPEQGGNYGYTF
>TRBV3-1/TRBV3-2|NA|NA|TRBJ1-2
TGTGCCAGCAGCCACGCGACAGGTTCTACCGGCTACACCTTC
CASSHATGSTGYTF
>TRBV12-3/TRBV12-4|NA|NA|TRBJ2-2
TGTGCCAGCAGTTCCAGGGCGACCGGGGAGCTGTTTTTT
CASSSRATGELFF